A selection of T cell receptor beta chains follows, all from one sample in a study of blood T cell repertoires in COVID-19. Clones were sequenced by immunoSEQ multiplex PCR, and TCRdb holds only the in-frame ones, with some missing. The sample yields 300,000 to 350,000 clones, nearly 90% seen once. The specimen sequenced was peripheral blood. Source of these receptors: a woman aged 40 to 50 with COVID-19, enrolled during active disease. Both conserved end residues are part of each CDR3. The D gene is left open where the match is weak. Not every row has a clone size; where given, it reads once, few, many or a size class.

J gene	V gene	D gene	clone size	CDR3 protein	CDR3 DNA
TRBJ2-5	TRBV6-2/TRBV6-3	TRBD2	NA	CASSRGLAILQETQYF	TGTGCCAGCAGTCGGGGACTAGCGATACTCCAAGAGACCCAGTACTTC
TRBJ2-3	TRBV5-4	TRBD2	NA	CASSFGGGGTDTQYF	TGTGCCAGCAGCTTCGGCGGGGGAGGGACAGATACGCAGTATTTT
TRBJ1-4	TRBV5-1	NA	NA	CASSLDLFGGGARNEKLFF	TGCGCCAGCAGCTTGGACTTATTCGGCGGGGGGGCGCGAAACGAAAAACTGTTTTTT
TRBJ2-7	TRBV5-4	TRBD1	once	CASSLEGTGAYEQYF	TGTGCCAGCAGCTTGGAGGGGACAGGGGCCTACGAGCAGTACTTC
TRBJ2-2	TRBV5-4	NA	NA	CASSWAPTSYGTGELFF	TGTGCCAGCAGCTGGGCCCCTACGTCTTACGGCACCGGGGAGCTGTTTTTT
TRBJ2-7	TRBV5-4	TRBD2	NA	CASSLGGLAGGHEQYF	TGTGCCAGCAGCTTGGGGGGACTCGCGGGGGGCCACGAGCAGTACTTC
TRBJ1-2	TRBV19	TRBD1	NA	CASTDRGIVGGYTF	TGTGCTAGTACCGACAGGGGGATCGTAGGTGGCTACACCTTC
TRBJ2-2	TRBV5-1	NA	NA	CASSLEGTGELFF	TGCGCCAGCAGCTTGGAGGGGACCGGGGAGCTGTTTTTT
TRBJ2-3	TRBV5-1	TRBD1	NA	CASRLGQATDTQYF	TGCGCCAGCAGACTCGGACAGGCCACAGATACGCAGTATTTT
TRBJ2-2	TRBV9	NA	NA	CASSSSVNTGELFF	TGTGCCAGCAGCTCCTCAGTGAACACCGGGGAGCTGTTTTTT
TRBJ2-1	TRBV6-5	NA	NA	CASSYSVNYNEQFF	TGTGCCAGCAGTTACTCCGTTAACTACAATGAGCAGTTCTTC
TRBJ1-1	TRBV7-9	NA	few	CASSLRELNTEAFF	TGTGCCAGCAGCTTGAGGGAGCTGAACACTGAAGCTTTCTTT
TRBJ2-5	TRBV2	NA	NA	CASSPTGAETQYF	TGTGCCAGCAGCCCGACAGGAGCAGAGACCCAGTACTTC
TRBJ2-1	TRBV30	TRBD1	NA	CAWSRGQGAGEQFF	TGTGCCTGGAGTAGGGGACAGGGGGCCGGGGAGCAGTTCTTC
TRBJ2-1	TRBV24-1	NA	NA	CATSPGANEQFF	TGTGCCACCAGCCCAGGGGCCAATGAGCAGTTCTTC
TRBJ2-7	TRBV25-1	NA	once	CASGLYEQYF	TGTGCCAGCGGGCTTTACGAGCAGTACTTC
TRBJ2-1	TRBV7-2	NA	NA	CASSLEGTSYNEQFF	TGTGCCAGCAGCTTAGAAGGGACATCCTACAATGAGCAGTTCTTC
TRBJ1-2	TRBV5-6	NA	NA	CASSWGTREGYTF	TGTGCCAGCAGCTGGGGAACACGGGAAGGCTACACCTTC
TRBJ2-3	TRBV18	TRBD2	NA	CASSPLSGGITDTQYF	TGTGCCAGCTCACCGCTTTCGGGGGGGATCACAGATACGCAGTATTTT
TRBJ1-6	TRBV6-6	NA	NA	CASSYEGGYNSPLHF	TGTGCCAGCAGTTACGAAGGGGGCTATAATTCACCCCTCCACTTT
TRBJ1-6	TRBV15	NA	few	CATSRDVGDSPLHF	TGTGCCACCAGCAGAGATGTCGGGGATTCACCCCTCCACTTT
TRBJ1-2	TRBV5-1	TRBD1	NA	CASSRGTGAMTNYGYTF	TGCGCCAGCAGCAGGGGGACAGGGGCCATGACTAACTATGGCTACACCTTC
TRBJ1-6	TRBV7-8	NA	NA	CASSLARAGSSYNSPLHF	TGTGCCAGCAGCTTAGCGCGGGCCGGGAGCTCCTATAATTCACCCCTCCACTTT
TRBJ1-6	TRBV19	NA	once	CASSIGQPLPTSPLHF	TGTGCCAGTAGTATCGGACAGCCTCTGCCAACTTCACCCCTCCACTTT
TRBJ1-2	TRBV19	NA	NA	CASSITSQDNYGYTF	TGTGCCAGTAGTATTACCAGCCAGGATAACTATGGCTACACCTTC
TRBJ2-7	TRBV11-2	NA	NA	CASSLTGRVSYEQYF	TGTGCCAGCAGCTTAACGGGTCGGGTGTCCTACGAGCAGTACTTC
TRBJ1-2	TRBV7-2	TRBD1	NA	CASSPRGQGAYGYTF	TGTGCCAGCAGCCCACGGGGACAGGGGGCCTATGGCTACACCTTC
TRBJ1-1	TRBV6-5	NA	NA	CASSSSLNTEAFF	TGTGCCAGCAGTTCGTCTCTGAACACTGAAGCTTTCTTT
TRBJ1-3	TRBV9	NA	once	CASSVSAGRGAPGNTIYF	TGTGCCAGCAGCGTTTCCGCCGGGAGGGGAGCCCCTGGAAACACCATATATTTT
TRBJ2-2	TRBV28	TRBD2	NA	CASRRTRMPGELFF	TGTGCCAGCCGACGGACTAGAATGCCCGGGGAGCTGTTTTTT
TRBJ2-5	TRBV11-2	TRBD2	NA	CASSLLPRLADQETQYF	TGTGCCAGCAGCTTACTGCCCCGCCTAGCGGATCAAGAGACCCAGTACTTC
TRBJ1-3	TRBV4-3	NA	once	CASSQESFSGNTIYF	TGCGCCAGCAGCCAAGAGAGTTTCTCTGGAAACACCATATATTTT
TRBJ2-1	TRBV7-2	NA	NA	CASSPTRDSYNEQFF	TGTGCCAGCAGCCCTACTCGAGACAGTTACAATGAGCAGTTCTTC
TRBJ2-3	TRBV6-2/TRBV6-3	TRBD1	NA	CASSYSRDRGPAQYF	TGTGCCAGCAGTTACTCGAGGGACAGGGGACCGGCACAGTATTTT
TRBJ2-3	TRBV24-1	TRBD1	NA	CATSDRPGTGEDTQYF	TGTGCCACCAGTGACCGTCCCGGGACAGGGGAAGATACGCAGTATTTT
TRBJ1-5	TRBV27	TRBD1	NA	CASSFDREGNQPQHF	TGTGCCAGCAGTTTCGACAGGGAAGGCAATCAGCCCCAGCATTTT
TRBJ1-5	TRBV21-1	NA	NA	CASSKLKGARFHCYSNQPQHF	TGTGCCAGCAGCAAATTGAAGGGGGCGCGATTTCATTGCTATAGCAATCAGCCCCAGCATTTT
TRBJ1-1	TRBV5-8	TRBD1	few	CASSLAFRDRPLPTEAFF	TGTGCCAGCAGCTTGGCCTTTCGGGACAGACCTTTACCCACTGAAGCTTTCTTT
TRBJ1-1	TRBV7-9	NA	few	CASREPPEAFF	TGTGCCAGCAGGGAGCCACCTGAAGCTTTCTTT
TRBJ1-2	TRBV6-2/TRBV6-3	NA	NA	CASSYSRAANYGYTF	TGTGCCAGCAGTTACTCGAGAGCGGCTAACTATGGCTACACCTTC
TRBJ2-1	TRBV5-1	TRBD1	NA	CASSSGTASLNEQFF	TGCGCCAGCAGCTCCGGGACAGCCTCACTTAATGAGCAGTTCTTC
TRBJ1-1	TRBV11-2	NA	NA	CASSFGSEAFF	TGTGCCAGCAGCTTCGGGAGTGAGGCTTTCTTT
TRBJ2-7	TRBV5-1	NA	NA	CASSRNRVPSYEQYF	TGCGCCAGCAGCCGTAACAGGGTCCCCTCCTACGAGCAGTACTTC
TRBJ2-1	TRBV19	TRBD2	NA	CASSLRLAGSSYNEQFF	TGTGCCAGTAGTCTCCGACTAGCGGGAAGCTCCTACAATGAGCAGTTCTTC
TRBJ2-1	TRBV4-1	TRBD1	NA	CASSLFGDRRVEQFF	TGCGCCAGCAGCCTTTTTGGGGACAGGCGAGTTGAGCAGTTCTTC
TRBJ2-3	TRBV27	TRBD1	NA	CASRSTGGRYTQYF	TGTGCCAGCAGGAGTACAGGGGGACGGTATACGCAGTATTTT
TRBJ1-1	TRBV11-1	NA	few	CASSLNRVTEAFF	TGTGCCAGCAGCTTGAACAGGGTAACTGAAGCTTTCTTT
TRBJ2-3	TRBV27	TRBD2	NA	CATLTSKGDTQYF	TGTGCCACCTTGACTAGCAAAGGAGATACGCAGTATTTT
TRBJ1-6	TRBV2	TRBD1	NA	CASRGAGGWGYSPLHF	TGTGCCAGCAGGGGTGCAGGGGGATGGGGGTATTCACCCCTCCACTTT
TRBJ2-1	TRBV11-2	TRBD2	once	CASSLEGYRLAGGYEQFF	TGTGCCAGCAGCTTAGAAGGTTATAGGCTAGCGGGAGGCTATGAGCAGTTCTTC
TRBJ1-4	TRBV20-1	NA	NA	CSASGQTSNEKLFF	TGCAGTGCTAGTGGACAGACTTCTAATGAAAAACTGTTTTTT
TRBJ2-5	TRBV9	TRBD2	few	CASSVARGSGSGIQETQYF	TGTGCCAGCAGCGTAGCACGGGGTAGCGGGAGCGGTATACAAGAGACCCAGTACTTC
TRBJ1-1	TRBV4-3	NA	NA	CASSQELWRDEAFF	TGCGCCAGCAGCCAAGAATTGTGGCGGGATGAAGCTTTCTTT
TRBJ2-7	TRBV27	TRBD2	once	CASSLGGLAGATYEQYF	TGTGCCAGCAGTTTAGGGGGACTAGCAGGAGCGACCTACGAGCAGTACTTC
TRBJ2-1	TRBV19	NA	NA	CASSPRISRGGSAHEQFF	TGTGCCAGTAGTCCCAGGATCTCCCGTGGGGGGTCGGCCCATGAGCAGTTCTTC